This is a list of T cell receptor beta chains from one sample in a study of T cell repertoires in ileal Crohn's disease. Produced via immunoSEQ multiplex PCR; TCRdb's table is partial and in-frame only. The repertoire holds approximately 11,000 clones, with roughly 87% as singletons. Sequencing used ileal tissue. Receptor source: an adult with Crohn's disease. The conserved cysteine and the conserved F or W are not part of the CDR3 here. Not all rows give a size; the values are once, few, many and, for expanded clones, a class.

j_gene	v_gene	abundance	CDR3aa
TRBJ2-5	TRBV5-4	.	ASSLGGTGAVEAQY
TRBJ1-1	TRBV7-8	.	ASSLEAYTEAF
TRBJ2-3	TRBV11-2	.	ASSPSGTDTQY
TRBJ2-1	TRBV5-5	.	ASSLVLAGGPGDNEQF
TRBJ1-1	TRBV20-1	.	SAREAVEAF
TRBJ2-6	TRBV7-9	.	ASSFRGRRAGANVLT
TRBJ1-3	TRBV19	.	ASSAPGTTGNTIY
TRBJ2-4	TRBV4-1	.	ASSQGAAGAKNIQY
TRBJ1-5	TRBV5-3	once	ARSSGPPYQPQH
TRBJ2-5	TRBV30	.	AWSPPRDGGETQY
TRBJ1-2	TRBV6-6	.	ASIPGDRGHGYT
TRBJ2-3	TRBV27	.	ASSLAGVGGDTQY
TRBJ2-1	TRBV11-3	.	ASSPGLAGNNEQF
TRBJ2-5	TRBV6-5	.	ASSYGDKYQETQY
TRBJ2-1	TRBV5-1	.	ASSTTNFQTNEQF
TRBJ2-1	TRBV7-9	.	ASSLGSGREDEQF
TRBJ1-5	TRBV11-2	.	ASSTRKREASNQPQH
TRBJ1-2	TRBV28	.	ASSFRTYGYT
TRBJ1-2	TRBV5-1	few	ASSHVRGGGYGYT
TRBJ1-5	TRBV30	.	AWRPIGTTQPQH
TRBJ1-2	TRBV7-3	.	ASSHGTFEGYT
TRBJ2-7	TRBV11-2	.	ASSRDYYEQY
TRBJ1-3	TRBV5-1	.	ASRTGITGNTIY
TRBJ1-1	TRBV6-1	.	ASSEQGPWKAF
TRBJ2-2	TRBV2	.	ASSEQGISGELF
TRBJ2-3	TRBV25-1	.	ASSGYTDTQY
TRBJ2-1	TRBV9	.	ASSSSGSGSYNEQF